A selection of T cell receptor beta chains follows, all from one sample in a study of cytomegalovirus exposure and HLA in healthy donors. The assay was immunoSEQ multiplex PCR, and TCRdb's table has in-frame clones only and misses some. Among around 80,000 clones listed, more than 60% were seen once. Source material: PBMCs. The receptors were sampled from a man in his forties or fifties in good health and CMV-seronegative. Each CDR3 is given with its conserved first and last residue. D genes are given only for firm matches. Clone size is not always given. Where it is, it says once, few, many or a class for expanded clones.

D: TRBD1
J: TRBJ1-2
size: -
V: TRBV6-6
DNA: TGTGCCAGCTTGGGACAGGCCAGTCCCTACACCTTC
CDR3: CASLGQASPYTF

D: -
J: TRBJ2-7
size: once
V: TRBV5-1
DNA: TGCGCCAGCAGCTTGGGTCAGGGAAGTGACGAGCAGTACTTC
CDR3: CASSLGQGSDEQYF

D: TRBD1
J: TRBJ1-4
size: -
V: TRBV15
DNA: TGTGCCACCAGCGCTACCCAGGGGACAGGGAATGAAAAACTGTTTTTT
CDR3: CATSATQGTGNEKLFF

D: TRBD1
J: TRBJ1-5
size: -
V: TRBV2
DNA: TGTGCCAGCATGTTACAGGGGAATCAGCCCCAGCATTTT
CDR3: CASMLQGNQPQHF

D: TRBD2
J: TRBJ2-2
size: -
V: TRBV5-5
DNA: TGTGCCAGCAGCTGGACTAGCAGCCTCACCGGGGAGCTGTTTTTT
CDR3: CASSWTSSLTGELFF

D: -
J: TRBJ2-7
size: -
V: TRBV13
DNA: TGCGCCAGCAGCCAAGCCTGGGGGCTTGACGAGCAGTACTTC
CDR3: CASSQAWGLDEQYF

D: -
J: TRBJ2-1
size: once
V: TRBV2
DNA: TGTGCCAGCAGCGAAGAAGTAGATAATGAGCAGTTCTTC
CDR3: CASSEEVDNEQFF

D: -
J: TRBJ2-7
size: once
V: TRBV20-1
DNA: TGCAGTGCTACCACAGGGAACGAGCAGTACTTC
CDR3: CSATTGNEQYF

D: TRBD1
J: TRBJ2-7
size: -
V: TRBV20-1
DNA: TGCAGTGCAACACAGGGGTACGAGCAGTACTTC
CDR3: CSATQGYEQYF

D: -
J: TRBJ2-2
size: -
V: TRBV28
DNA: TGTGCCAGCGGGGCTTTAAGGGGGAAGGGGGAGCTGTTTTTT
CDR3: CASGALRGKGELFF